A single sample gave rise to the 24 T cell receptor beta chains below, sequenced in a study of T cell responses to AZD1222 COVID-19 vaccine. Sequencing used immunoSEQ multiplex PCR; TCRdb keeps in-frame clones, though not all of them. The repertoire holds 140,000 to 150,000 clones, with 92% as singletons. The sequencing used peripheral blood, collected 28 days after the second AZD1222 dose. The receptors were sampled from an adult who received the AZD1222 COVID-19 vaccine.

The J gene is TRBJ2-7, the V gene TRBV7-9, with D possibly matching TRBD1 (6 bases). Trimming stripped 5 bases from V and 0 bases from J, with 17 bases between. This CDR3 spans 16 amino acids. CDR1 SEHNR and CDR2 FQNEAQ come from the germline V gene (reference sequence). Here the CDR3 reads CASSQSGQPHSYEQYF. DNA of the CDR3: TGTGCCAGCAGCCAATCCGGACAGCCACACTCCTACGAGCAGTACTTC. Based on the CDR3 plus reference TRBV7-9 and TRBJ2-7, the full variable domain is DTGVSQNPRHKITKRGQNVTFRCDPISEHNRLYWYRQTLGQGPEFLTYFQNEAQLEKSRLLSDRFSAERPKGSFSTLEIQRTEQGDSAMYLCASSQSGQPHSYEQYFGPGTRLTVT.

This clone has just one count. The chain has TRBV28 and TRBJ2-7; no clear D gene. Germline CDR1 and CDR2: MDHEN and SYDVKM. This CDR3 contains 11 residues. Trimming took off 5 bases at V and 2 bases at J, with 4 bases between the two ends. The CDR3 protein is CASSITYEQYF. The DNA for the CDR3 is TGTGCCAGCAGTATAACCTACGAGCAGTACTTC.

V gene TRBV28 combines with J gene TRBJ1-4; TRBD1 might be the D (5 bases). The V gene's germline CDR1 is MDHEN and CDR2 SYDVKM. This CDR3 spans 14 amino acids. The germline V and J ends were trimmed by 3 bases and 7 bases, with 12 bases remaining between them. The CDR3 region is CASSFGRVGEKLFF. DNA for the CDR3: TGTGCCAGCAGTTTCGGCAGGGTTGGTGAAAAACTGTTTTTT. Drawing the rest from reference TRBV28 and TRBJ1-4, the complete variable domain is DVKVTQSSRYLVKRTGEKVFLECVQDMDHENMFWYRQDPGLGLRLIYFSYDVKMKEKGDIPEGYSVSREKKERFSLILESASTNQTSMYLCASSFGRVGEKLFFGSGTQLSVL.

The chain joins TRBV12-3 or TRBV12-4 to TRBJ2-3; D is undetermined. V lost 3 bases and J lost 2, with 6 bases in between. This CDR3 has 13 amino acids. The CDR3 spells CASSLLITDTQYF. The CDR3 DNA sequence: TGTGCCAGCAGTTTGCTAATCACAGATACGCAGTATTTT.

This clone was observed once. The CDR3 spells CASSGEDREDRGYTF. Written as DNA, the CDR3 is TGTGCCAGCAGTGGCGAGGACAGGGAAGATCGTGGCTACACCTTC. This rearrangement joins TRBV6-6 to TRBJ1-2, with 8 bases lining up with TRBD1. The CDR3 is made up of 15 amino acids. In germline, CDR1 is MNHNY, CDR2 SVGAGI (reference sequence). Germline trimming cut 5 bases from V and 7 bases from J; bases unmatched to any gene: 12.

V gene TRBV27 combines with J gene TRBJ1-2; no firm D call. CDR3 size: 12 residues. V was shortened by 5 bases and J by 2 bases, with 6 bases between the two germline ends. The germline V gene encodes CDR1 MNHEY and CDR2 SMNVEV (reference sequence). The CDR3 DNA follows: TGTGCCAGCAGTGGCGGGAACTATGGCTACACCTTC. Its translation: CASSGGNYGYTF.

This clone was observed once. The rearrangement joins TRBV5-1 to TRBJ2-5, with 10 nucleotides matching TRBD1. The junction had 7 bases not matched to a gene; V was cut back by 3 bases and J by 5 bases. CDR3 size: 15 residues. Per germline, CDR1 SGHRS and CDR2 YFSETQ. Here the CDR3 DNA reads TGCGCCAGCAGCTATCCGGGACAGGGGCGGGAGACCCAGTACTTC. Translated, it gives CASSYPGQGRETQYF.

V is TRBV10-3 and J is TRBJ2-3; 8 nucleotides match TRBD2. This CDR3 region has 15 residues. Per germline, CDR1 ENHRY and CDR2 SYGVKD. The CDR3 bases are TGTGCTCATCAGGGGTCGCGGGAGGTCACAGATACGCAGTATTTT. It translates to CAHQGSREVTDTQYF.

This clone was detected only once. This chain joins TRBV16 and TRBJ1-1; 8 positions agree with TRBD1. Germline V gene lookup returns CDR1 KGHSY and CDR2 FQNENV. The CDR3 is 16 residues long. V lost 0 bases to trimming and J lost 1 base; unmatched junction nucleotides: 4. CDR3 residues: CASSQSPGTGNTEAFF. Here the CDR3 DNA reads TGTGCCAGCAGCCAATCCCCTGGGACAGGGAACACTGAAGCTTTCTTT.

The chain has TRBV19 and TRBJ1-6; 9 nucleotides align to TRBD1. Germline V gene sequence: CDR1 LNHDA, CDR2 SQIVND (reference sequence). This CDR3 spans 17 amino acids. The trim removed 4 bases at V and 7 bases at J, leaving 11 bases unmatched. The CDR3, as DNA: TGTGCCAGTAGTACCCGACAGGGGGATAGAAGGAATTCACCCCTCCACTTT. The encoded protein is CASSTRQGDRRNSPLHF.

The V gene is TRBV3-1 (or the pseudogene TRBV3-2), the J gene TRBJ2-1; unclear D gene. CDR1 is LGHDT, CDR2 YNNKEL, per germline (reference sequence). The CDR3 is 15 amino acids. Between the trimmed V and J ends, which lost 4 bases and 3 bases, there was a span of 13 bases. The CDR3 loop reads CASSPPTGVYNEQFF. CDR3 bases: TGTGCCAGCAGCCCCCCCACGGGTGTCTACAATGAGCAGTTCTTC.

The chain links TRBV29-1 to TRBJ2-1; 12 bases line up with TRBD2. After removal of 5 bases from V and 9 bases from J, the junction contained 11 bases not matched to a gene. The length of the CDR3 is 15 residues. Germline loops: CDR1 SQVTM, CDR2 ANQGSEA. CDR3 coding DNA: TGCAGCGTTACTACGACTAGCGGGAGATTTGCTGAGCAGTTCTTC. It is translated as CSVTTTSGRFAEQFF.

The chain joins TRBV9 to TRBJ2-2, with 8 bases that match TRBD2. Germline-derived CDR1 and CDR2 are SGDLS and YYNGEE. The CDR3 has 16 residues. V gave up 0 bases and J gave up 5 bases; unmatched junction bases: 6. The CDR3 region is CASSVDAAGVTGELFF. CDR3 sequence (DNA): TGTGCCAGCAGCGTAGACGCAGCGGGAGTAACCGGGGAGCTGTTTTTT.

This chain uses TRBV7-6 with TRBJ2-3, with 7 positions matching TRBD2. The germline gives CDR1 SGHVS, CDR2 FNYEAQ. The junction had 6 bases not matched to a gene; V was cut back by 1 base and J by 2 bases. The CDR3 totals 16 residues. CDR3 residues: CASSLVAGVPTDTQYF. CDR3 sequence (DNA): TGTGCCAGCAGCTTAGTGGCGGGAGTCCCCACAGATACGCAGTATTTT.

This chain's CDR3 is CASSPLAVIEQYF. The CDR3 DNA reads as TGTGCCAGCTCACCATTAGCAGTTATCGAGCAGTACTTC. The V gene is TRBV18, the J gene TRBJ2-7; D remains unclear. V dropped 2 bases and J dropped 6 bases, with 11 bases sitting between them. The CDR3 length is 13 residues. From germline, CDR1 is KGHSH and CDR2 LQKENI.

This rearrangement joins TRBV5-1 to TRBJ2-1; 13 bases line up with TRBD2. Germline V gene lookup returns CDR1 SGHRS and CDR2 YFSETQ. The V and J ends lost 2 bases and 7 bases, in that order; junction bases with no gene match: 12. The CDR3 covers 18 residues. CDR3 DNA: TGCGCCAGCAGCTTAACCAGGACTAGCGGGAGCTTTTTGAATGAGCAGTTCTTC. It yields the protein CASSLTRTSGSFLNEQFF.

The chain joins TRBV4-1 to TRBJ1-5, with a tentative D call TRBD1 (6 bases). Germline V gene data show CDR1 as MGHRA and CDR2 as YSYEKL. The CDR3 has 15 amino acids. V was pared by 1 base and J by 7 bases, with 14 bases between. The DNA for the CDR3 is TGCGCCAGCAGCCAAGGCGGGGGCCTGGGGCAGCCCCAGCATTTT. This codes for CASSQGGGLGQPQHF.

V and J are TRBV28 and TRBJ2-3; 12 nucleotides agree with TRBD1. Trimming removed 1 base from V and 5 bases from J; junction bases left unmatched: 7. CDR1 and CDR2 (germline): MDHEN, SYDVKM. CDR3 length: 17 amino acids. This CDR3 is CASSLYWDRGHQDTQYF. CDR3 nucleotide sequence: TGTGCCAGCAGTTTATATTGGGACAGGGGGCATCAAGATACGCAGTATTTT.

The J gene is TRBJ1-4, the V gene TRBV29-1, with D unclear. V lost 4 bases and J 0 bases, leaving 9 bases between the germline ends. This CDR3 comprises 14 residues. Germline CDR1 is SQVTM and CDR2 is ANQGSEA. The CDR3 reads CSVGAAATNEKLFF. The CDR3 region has the DNA TGCAGCGTTGGAGCAGCAGCAACTAATGAAAAACTGTTTTTT.

This chain joins TRBV4-1 and TRBJ2-7, with D possibly being TRBD1 or TRBD2 (5 bases each). The CDR3 runs to 15 residues. V dropped 0 bases and J dropped 3 bases, with 12 bases sitting between them. Germline V CDR1 and CDR2: MGHRA, YSYEKL. CDR3: CASSQDEGTDYEQYF. The CDR3 DNA is TGCGCCAGCAGCCAAGATGAAGGGACGGACTACGAGCAGTACTTC.

This chain connects TRBV5-1 to TRBJ2-3; the D gene is possibly TRBD1 (5 bases). The CDR3 has 14 amino acids. Germline V gene data show CDR1 as SGHRS and CDR2 as YFSETQ. Trimming took off 0 bases at V and 3 bases at J, with 8 bases between the two ends. As DNA, the CDR3 is TGCGCCAGCAGCTTGGAGGGGTTTACAGATACGCAGTATTTT. It yields the protein CASSLEGFTDTQYF.

The CDR3 DNA reads TGTGCCAGCAGTTTATCGGCAGGAACAGGGGAGCAGTTCTTC. Its translation: CASSLSAGTGEQFF. The chain employs TRBV27 and TRBJ2-1; TRBD1 is a possible D gene (6 bases). The CDR3 is 14 residues long. V was pared by 0 bases and J by 10 bases, with 13 bases between. Germline values: CDR1 MNHEY, CDR2 SMNVEV (reference sequence).

The rearrangement links TRBV4-3 to TRBJ1-4, with unresolved D. This CDR3 is 12 amino acids long. The germline gives CDR1 LGHNA, CDR2 YSLEER. Trimming took off 2 bases at V and 8 bases at J, with 6 bases between the two ends. The CDR3 nucleotides are TGCGCCAGCAGCCAACAAAGGGAAAAACTGTTTTTT. Translated: CASSQQREKLFF.

The chain joins TRBV28 to TRBJ2-4; D remains unclear. Per the germline V gene, CDR1 is MDHEN and CDR2 is SYDVKM. The CDR3 runs 16 residues. V gave up 3 bases and J gave up 0 bases, with 12 bases separating them. The CDR3 is CASSLGRLLAKNIQYF. CDR3 bases: TGTGCCAGCAGTTTGGGAAGGCTTCTAGCCAAAAACATTCAGTACTTC. Full variable domain (outside the CDR3, taken from reference TRBV28 and TRBJ2-4): DVKVTQSSRYLVKRTGEKVFLECVQDMDHENMFWYRQDPGLGLRLIYFSYDVKMKEKGDIPEGYSVSREKKERFSLILESASTNQTSMYLCASSLGRLLAKNIQYFGAGTRLSVL.